What follows are 18 T cell receptor beta chains derived from one specimen sequenced in a study of identical twins. MiXCR was run by TCRdb on the 5' RACE reads, yielding one entry per CDR3 protein. The sample lists about 810,000 distinct CDR3 sequences, roughly 12% occurring once. Separately, the same data were catalogued under a study of yellow fever vaccine responses in identical twins.

Sequencing was carried out using PBMCs. The receptors were sampled from a woman under 30 in good health.

The chain links TRBV7-9 to TRBJ1-3; D unclear. CDR3 size: 15 residues. Germline V gives CDR1 SEHNR, CDR2 FQNEAQ (reference sequence). Trimming shortened V by 0 bases and J by 4 bases, and 10 bases separated the two germline ends. As DNA, the CDR3 is TGTGCCAGCAGCTTAGCGAGGGCTACGGGAAACACCATATATTTT. Its translation is CASSLARATGNTIYF.

J is TRBJ2-7 and V is TRBV20-1, with TRBD1 identical over 9 bases. CDR3 length equals 15 residues. V was pared by 2 bases and J by 6 bases, with 11 bases of the junction left unmatched. Germline V lookup: CDR1 DFQATT, CDR2 SNEGSKA (reference sequence). The CDR3 DNA is TGCAGTGCTAGATCAGCCGGGACAGGGAATAGCGAGCAGTACTTC. Amino acids: CSARSAGTGNSEQYF.

The chain links TRBV5-1 to TRBJ1-1, with D hard to call. Germline CDR1 and CDR2: SGHRS and YFSETQ. The ends were cut back, 1 base at V and 4 bases at J, with 11 bases in the middle. CDR3 size: 14 residues. The chain's CDR3 is CASSLKEDGTEAFF. CDR3 bases: TGCGCCAGCAGCTTGAAAGAAGACGGCACTGAAGCTTTCTTT.

This clonotype has just a few counts. CDR3 sequence: CAISAQGAGDTQYF. The CDR3 coding sequence is TGTGCCATCAGCGCACAGGGTGCGGGAGATACGCAGTATTTT. The chain is built from TRBV10-3 and TRBJ2-3; TRBD1 is a possible D gene (6 bases). Germline V CDR1 and CDR2: ENHRY, SYGVKD. The V end lost 6 bases, the J end lost 5 bases, and 15 bases lay between the germline ends. The CDR3 loop spans 14 amino acids.

This chain links TRBV5-1 with TRBJ1-2; weak D call: TRBD1 (5 bases). Trimming took 1 base from V and 6 from J, leaving 13 bases between them. The CDR3 totals 14 residues. CDR1 SGHRS and CDR2 YFSETQ come from the germline V gene. In nucleotides, the CDR3 is TGCGCCAGCAGCTTGTCCAGGGTGGGTGATGGCTACACCTTC. Amino acids: CASSLSRVGDGYTF.

This clonotype was seen at least ten times. This chain links TRBV5-1 with TRBJ2-6, with D maybe TRBD1 (5 bases). CDR3 length equals 18 residues. Germline loops: CDR1 SGHRS, CDR2 YFSETQ. The V end was cut by 1 base, the J end by 0 bases, with 14 bases between. The CDR3 bases are TGCGCCAGCAGCTTGCTAACAGGAAGTTTCTCTGGGGCCAACGTCCTGACTTTC. This translates into CASSLLTGSFSGANVLTF.

This clonotype was seen at least ten times. J is TRBJ1-6 and V is TRBV14; TRBD1 aligns across 11 bases. CDR1 and CDR2 (germline): SGHDN, FVKESK. With V trimmed by 5 bases and J by 10 bases, 4 bases remained unmatched. This CDR3 is built from 14 residues. The CDR3 is CASSFRTGGSPLHF. Written as DNA, the CDR3 is TGTGCCAGCAGCTTCCGGACAGGGGGCTCACCCCTCCACTTT.

This clonotype was counted between two and nine times. This chain links TRBV28 with TRBJ2-3, with TRBD2 matching over 8 bases. Germline-derived CDR1 and CDR2 are MDHEN and SYDVKM. This CDR3 has 16 residues. The ends lost 7 bases at V and 6 bases at J; junction bases unmatched: 15. In DNA, the CDR3 is TGTGCCAGCACCCGATCGGGAGCGGGGGCGCGGGATACGCAGTATTTT. This translates into CASTRSGAGARDTQYF. Filled out from reference TRBV28 and TRBJ2-3, the complete variable domain reads DVKVTQSSRYLVKRTGEKVFLECVQDMDHENMFWYRQDPGLGLRLIYFSYDVKMKEKGDIPEGYSVSREKKERFSLILESASTNQTSMYLCASTRSGAGARDTQYFGPGTRLTVL.

The chain carries TRBV20-1 and TRBJ2-6, with a weak D call TRBD1 (6 bases). V lost 4 bases and J lost 4, with 11 bases in between. Germline lookup yields CDR1 DFQATT and CDR2 SNEGSKA (reference sequence). CDR3 length: 14 amino acids. The CDR3: CSAKQGSGANVLTF. In DNA form, the CDR3 reads TGCAGTGCTAAACAGGGTTCCGGGGCCAACGTCCTGACTTTC.

This clonotype has more than one count but fewer than ten. The gene calls are TRBV20-1 and TRBJ2-1; 12 bases agree with TRBD2. Looked up from germline, CDR1 is DFQATT and CDR2 is SNEGSKA (reference sequence). The ends lost 0 bases at V and 0 bases at J; junction bases unmatched: 18. CDR3 length: 22 amino acids. CDR3 sequence: CSARDLSGRTSGVSSSYNEQFF. As DNA, the CDR3 is TGCAGTGCTAGAGACCTATCGGGGCGGACTAGCGGGGTTTCTAGCTCCTACAATGAGCAGTTCTTC.

The chain links TRBV6-2 or TRBV6-3 to TRBJ2-1, with TRBD2 matching 7 bases. CDR1 and CDR2 (germline): MNHEY, SVGEGT. The V segment lost 7 bases and the J segment 3 bases; nucleotides outside the gene matches: 6. The CDR3 consists of 14 residues. CDR3 residues: CASTSKRDYNEQFF. The CDR3 DNA follows: TGTGCCAGCACTTCTAAGCGGGACTACAATGAGCAGTTCTTC.

This chain links TRBV3-1 with TRBJ2-7; D gene ambiguous. V was shortened by 1 base and J by 6 bases, with 7 bases between the two germline ends. Germline V lookup: CDR1 LGHDT, CDR2 YNNKEL (reference sequence). The length of the CDR3 is 12 residues. CDR3: CASSQVRFEQYF. CDR3 sequence (DNA): TGTGCCAGCAGCCAAGTCAGATTCGAGCAGTACTTC.

This chain joins TRBV5-1 and TRBJ2-3, with D possibly being TRBD1 (7 bases). This CDR3 comprises 14 residues. V lost 4 bases and J 2 bases, leaving 11 bases between the germline ends. Germline assignment: CDR1 SGHRS and CDR2 YFSETQ. The CDR3 nucleotides read TGCGCCAGCAGCGCGGGACAGCCCACAGATACGCAGTATTTT. This gives the protein CASSAGQPTDTQYF.

The chain employs TRBV28 and TRBJ2-1; 12 nucleotides line up with TRBD2. The V gene end was trimmed by 4 bases and the J gene end by 8 bases; junction bases not matched to a gene: 6. Germline values: CDR1 MDHEN, CDR2 SYDVKM. CDR3 length: 15 amino acids. The CDR3 DNA is TGTGCCAGCAGTTCCCTAGCGGGGGGGCACTATGAGCAGTTCTTC. It translates to CASSSLAGGHYEQFF.

The rearrangement joins TRBV7-8 to TRBJ2-3; D is perhaps TRBD1 or TRBD2 (5 bases each). The CDR3 covers 16 residues. Germline V lookup: CDR1 SGHVS, CDR2 FQNEAQ. Trimming took off 1 base at V and 1 base at J, with 12 bases between the two ends. This chain's CDR3 is CASSLELGRGTDTQYF. CDR3 in DNA: TGTGCCAGCAGCTTAGAGTTGGGACGCGGCACAGATACGCAGTATTTT.

This clonotype was seen only a few times. The V call is TRBV4-1, the J call TRBJ1-5, with a weak D call TRBD1 (5 bases). V was shortened by 0 bases and J by 5 bases, with 11 bases between the two germline ends. CDR1 and CDR2 (germline): MGHRA, YSYEKL. CDR3 size: 15 residues. The chain's CDR3 is CASSQDVGPYQPQHF. In DNA, the CDR3 is TGCGCCAGCAGCCAAGATGTGGGGCCATATCAGCCCCAGCATTTT.

The rearrangement uses TRBV7-9 and TRBJ2-2; D is unclear. The CDR3 loop spans 15 amino acids. The V end lost 1 base, the J end lost 5 bases, and 11 bases lay between the germline ends. CDR1 is SEHNR and CDR2 is FQNEAQ in the germline V gene (reference sequence). The CDR3 sequence is CASSLVVGGTGELFF. CDR3 DNA: TGTGCCAGCAGCTTAGTGGTCGGTGGGACCGGGGAGCTGTTTTTT.

The V and J genes are TRBV7-9 and TRBJ2-1, with D possibly matching TRBD2 (6 bases). This CDR3 spans 14 amino acids. Trimming cost V 3 bases and J 8 bases, with 14 bases left between them. Germline CDR1 SEHNR, CDR2 FQNEAQ (reference sequence). The CDR3: CASSFGGGSDEQFF. The CDR3 nucleotides read TGTGCCAGCAGCTTCGGCGGAGGGTCGGATGAGCAGTTCTTC.